Shown below are 14 T cell receptor beta chains from a single sample sequenced in a study of T-cell memory formation after mild COVID-19. TCRdb called the 5' RACE reads again in MiXCR, with one record for every CDR3 protein. Among under 450,000 distinct CDR3 sequences listed, around an eighth were seen once. Sequencing used PBMCs or a T cell subset sorted from them (not recorded which). All receptors come from a man aged 18 to 29 who had mild COVID-19 (a few samples of this study predate the infection). Cell type and time point are not known.

This clonotype appeared a single time. The chain couples TRBV7-8 to TRBJ2-5; tentative D call: TRBD2 (7 bases). CDR3 length: 17 amino acids. Germline V CDR1 and CDR2: SGHVS, FQNEAQ. The V gene lost 5 bases and the J gene lost 0 bases, with 19 bases spanning the gap. CDR3 sequence reads: CASSRGGRGAYQETQYF. For the CDR3, the DNA is TGTGCCAGCAGCAGGGGGGGACGGGGGGCCTACCAAGAGACCCAGTACTTC.

V and J are TRBV4-3 and TRBJ2-1, with D unclear. CDR1 LGHNA and CDR2 YSLEER come from the germline V gene. CDR3 length equals 13 residues. V lost 2 bases, J lost 8 bases, and 10 bases lay in between. In nucleotides, the CDR3 is TGCGCCAGCAGCCAACAAACCGGCGATGAGCAGTTCTTC. Its translation is CASSQQTGDEQFF.

This chain connects TRBV4-3 to TRBJ1-4; maybe TRBD1 (6 bases). Germline V gene lookup returns CDR1 LGHNA and CDR2 YSLEER. The CDR3 is made up of 16 amino acids. V was cut by 4 bases and J by 5 bases, with 17 bases left in between. In DNA, the CDR3 is TGCGCCAGCAGCCGATTTAAGACAGGAGGCAATGAAAAACTGTTTTTT. Translating gives CASSRFKTGGNEKLFF.

The genes are TRBV27 and TRBJ2-7, with 9 bases matching TRBD2. J was trimmed by 2 bases and V by 4 bases; bases with no gene match: 3. This CDR3 has 14 amino acids. Germline lookup yields CDR1 MNHEY and CDR2 SMNVEV (reference sequence). The CDR3 region is CASSSSGAAYEQYF. CDR3 nucleotide sequence: TGTGCCAGCAGTTCTAGCGGGGCCGCCTACGAGCAGTACTTC.

The chain employs TRBV21-1 and TRBJ2-7; the table assigns TRBD2, which was not confirmed against the DNA. TRBV21-1 is annotated as a pseudogene. The CDR3 has 13 residues. CDR3 sequence reads: CASWKRGRYEQYF. For the CDR3, the DNA is TGTGCCAGCTGGAAGCGGGGACGCTACGAGCAGTACTTC.

The rearrangement links TRBV28 to TRBJ1-4; 7 bases align to TRBD1. Unmatched junction bases numbered 9, after V lost 2 bases and J lost 3 bases. Germline CDR1 MDHEN, CDR2 SYDVKM. The CDR3 extends over 17 amino acids. Written as DNA, the CDR3 is TGTGCCAGCAGTTTAACACAGGGGTTCATTGCTAATGAAAAACTGTTTTTT. Amino acid sequence: CASSLTQGFIANEKLFF. The whole variable domain, filled in from reference TRBV28 and TRBJ1-4, reads DVKVTQSSRYLVKRTGEKVFLECVQDMDHENMFWYRQDPGLGLRLIYFSYDVKMKEKGDIPEGYSVSREKKERFSLILESASTNQTSMYLCASSLTQGFIANEKLFFGSGTQLSVL.

The chain employs TRBV5-1 and TRBJ2-2; no reliable D call. V lost 0 bases and J lost 8, with 14 bases in between. CDR3 size: 15 residues. Per the germline V gene, CDR1 is SGHRS and CDR2 is YFSETQ. The CDR3 DNA is TGCGCCAGCAGCTTGGAACTTTTGTGGGGTGGGGAGCTGTTTTTT. Its protein is CASSLELLWGGELFF.

J is TRBJ2-5 and V is TRBV18, with D unresolved. Germline CDR1 is KGHSH and CDR2 is LQKENI. V lost 0 bases and J lost 2, with 7 bases in between. This CDR3 spans 14 amino acids. The CDR3 region has the DNA TGTGCCAGCTCACCACCGGCCTCACAAGAGACCCAGTACTTC. Translation: CASSPPASQETQYF.

The chain carries TRBV29-1 and TRBJ1-2, with D unclear. CDR1 is SQVTM and CDR2 is ANQGSEA in the germline V gene. The length of the CDR3 is 14 residues. The germline V and J ends were trimmed by 3 bases and 4 bases, with 15 bases remaining between them. CDR3 DNA: TGCAGCGTTGATCCCCCCCAGAGACCCTATGGCTACACCTTC. Protein: CSVDPPQRPYGYTF. Full variable domain (rest looked up from reference TRBV29-1 and TRBJ1-2): SAVISQKPSRDICQRGTSLTIQCQVDSQVTMMFWYRQQPGQSLTLIATANQGSEATYESGFVIDKFPISRPNLTFSTLTVSNMSPEDSSIYLCSVDPPQRPYGYTFGSGTRLTVV.

This clonotype was picked up a small number of times. The chain combines TRBV10-3 with TRBJ2-3, with 7 bases fitting TRBD2. Germline CDR1 and CDR2: ENHRY and SYGVKD. The length of the CDR3 is 14 residues. Germline trimming cut 9 bases from V and 10 bases from J; bases unmatched to any gene: 16. CDR3 amino acids: CAIGLEEGRKAQYF. CDR3 sequence (DNA): TGTGCCATTGGACTAGAGGAAGGGAGGAAGGCGCAGTATTTT.

This chain uses TRBV29-1 with TRBJ1-2, with D unclear. Trimming removed 5 bases from V and 4 bases from J, with 8 bases in between. The CDR3 spans 11 residues. Germline CDR1 reads SQVTM; CDR2 reads ANQGSEA. The CDR3 loop reads CSVSPGYGYTF. The CDR3 DNA follows: TGCAGCGTTTCCCCAGGCTATGGCTACACCTTC.

This clonotype has more than one count but fewer than ten. The chain recombines TRBV14 with TRBJ1-6; D possibly corresponds to TRBD1 (5 bases). V lost 5 bases, J lost 5 bases, and 10 bases lay in between. Germline V gene lookup returns CDR1 SGHDN and CDR2 FVKESK. This CDR3 region has 14 residues. CDR3 in DNA: TGTGCCAGCAGCGGGACCGATAATAATTCACCCCTCCACTTT. Amino acid sequence: CASSGTDNNSPLHF.

The V gene is TRBV29-1, the J gene TRBJ1-5, with D possibly matching TRBD1 (5 bases). Germline V gene data show CDR1 as SQVTM and CDR2 as ANQGSEA. The CDR3 has 16 amino acids. V dropped 4 bases and J dropped 4 bases, with 20 bases sitting between them. In DNA, the CDR3 is TGCAGCGTTGTCCTGACAGTGCCCTGGAAAAATCAGCCCCAGCATTTT. Translation gives CSVVLTVPWKNQPQHF.

CDR3 coding DNA: TGTGCCAGCAGTGTACAGCGCTCTGGAAACACCATATATTTT. Translating it yields CASSVQRSGNTIYF. V and J are TRBV2 and TRBJ1-3; D not certain. Germline V gene lookup returns CDR1 SNHLY and CDR2 FYNNEI. V lost 4 bases, J lost 0 bases, and 7 bases lay in between. There are 14 residues in the CDR3.